This is a list of T cell receptor beta chains from one sample in a study of blood T cell repertoires in COVID-19. The table came from immunoSEQ multiplex PCR; TCRdb's copy has only in-frame clones and leaves some out. The sample records hundreds of thousands of clones, about 85% being singletons. Sequenced input: PBMCs or T cells enriched from blood (not recorded which). Every receptor here comes from a woman in her 30s who had been exposed to COVID-19. The CDR3 runs from the conserved cysteine through the conserved F or W. A D gene is named only where the DNA matches it firmly. Size values are once, few and many counts, or a class for expanded clones, and some rows have none.

D gene	clone size	V gene	J gene	CDR3 DNA	CDR3 protein
.	.	TRBV12-3/TRBV12-4	TRBJ2-7	TGTGCCAGCAGTTTCGGCGGGCGGTACGAGCAGTACTTC	CASSFGGRYEQYF
.	.	TRBV18	TRBJ2-4	TGTGCCAGCTCAACCAGAGGCCCAGAACTAGCCAAAAACATTCAGTACTTC	CASSTRGPELAKNIQYF
TRBD1	.	TRBV28	TRBJ1-1	TGTGCCAGCAGTTCATTGGGACAGGGGGAAGAAGACACTGAAGCTTTCTTT	CASSSLGQGEEDTEAFF
.	.	TRBV18	TRBJ2-6	TGTGCCAGCTCACCACCGGTACAGGTCTCTGGGGCCAACGTCCTGACTTTC	CASSPPVQVSGANVLTF
TRBD1	.	TRBV29-1	TRBJ2-7	TGCAGCGTCCGGACAGGGAATACCTACGAGCAGTACTTC	CSVRTGNTYEQYF
TRBD1	few	TRBV5-1	TRBJ2-7	TGCGCCAGCAGCTGGGCAGGGGACAGATACGAGCAGTACTTC	CASSWAGDRYEQYF
TRBD2	.	TRBV7-8	TRBJ2-2	TGTGCCAGCAGCTTAGTTGGACTAGCGGGAACTAGGGGGAAGAACACCGGGGAGCTGTTTTTT	CASSLVGLAGTRGKNTGELFF
.	.	TRBV11-2	TRBJ2-5	TGTGCCAGCAGCTTTGTAACGGGGGGCAGGGAGACCCAGTACTTC	CASSFVTGGRETQYF
.	.	TRBV18	TRBJ2-5	TGTGCCAGCTCACAAATATCAGGGGCGACTGTACAAGAGACCCAGTACTTC	CASSQISGATVQETQYF
.	few	TRBV18	TRBJ1-2	TGTGCCAGCTCTACCGGGTTGCGCGAAGGCTACACCTTC	CASSTGLREGYTF
.	.	TRBV6-5	TRBJ2-1	TGTGCCAGCAGTTACGAGGGCTCCTACAATGAGCAGTTCTTC	CASSYEGSYNEQFF
TRBD1	.	TRBV4-3	TRBJ1-1	TGCGCCAGCAGCCAAACGGACAGGCCGAACACTGAAGCTTTCTTT	CASSQTDRPNTEAFF
.	.	TRBV29-1	TRBJ2-7	TGCAGCGTTTCGGAGCGTCCCTACGAGCAGTACTTC	CSVSERPYEQYF
.	.	TRBV21-1	TRBJ1-5	TGTGCCAGCAAAAGGGGCAGGGCAAATAGCAATCAGCCCCAGCATTTT	CASKRGRANSNQPQHF
.	.	TRBV28	TRBJ1-2	TGTGCCTCATCCCACCGCGTGGATGGCTACACCTTC	CASSHRVDGYTF
TRBD1	few	TRBV19	TRBJ2-5	TGTGCCAGTAGTGTGAACAGGGGACAGGAGACCCAGTACTTC	CASSVNRGQETQYF
.	.	TRBV19	TRBJ1-1	TGTGCCAGTAGTAACCGTCAGGGCGGTGAAGCTTTCTTT	CASSNRQGGEAFF
TRBD1	.	TRBV7-6	TRBJ1-5	TGTGCCAGCAGCACCAGACAGGGGGCGGGTCAGCCCCAGCATTTT	CASSTRQGAGQPQHF
.	.	TRBV30	TRBJ1-4	TGTGCCTGGAACAGGGATGGTGAAAAACTGTTTTTT	CAWNRDGEKLFF
.	.	TRBV7-8	TRBJ2-3	TGTGCCAGCAGCTTTACAGCAGATACGCAGTATTTT	CASSFTADTQYF
.	.	TRBV18	TRBJ1-6	TGTGCCAGCTCACTCCAGGGAAACGCGGATTCACCCCTCCACTTT	CASSLQGNADSPLHF
TRBD2	.	TRBV7-9	TRBJ2-5	TGTGCCAGCAGCCCGGCGGGGGGGGCCGAGGAGACCCAGTACTTC	CASSPAGGAEETQYF
.	few	TRBV30	TRBJ1-5	TGTGCCTGGAGTTCAACTAACTTAGGCAATCAGCCCCAGCATTTT	CAWSSTNLGNQPQHF
.	.	TRBV15	TRBJ1-5	TGTGCCACCAGCAGAGGGAAAGGGTGGGAGAATCAGCCCCAGCATTTT	CATSRGKGWENQPQHF
TRBD1	.	TRBV3-1/TRBV3-2	TRBJ1-4	TGTGCCAGCAGCCAAGAGGGACAGGCCCTTAATGAAAAACTGTTTTTT	CASSQEGQALNEKLFF
TRBD1	.	TRBV28	TRBJ1-2	TGTGCCAGCACTAGAACGGACAGGGGTCGGTATGGCTACACCTTC	CASTRTDRGRYGYTF
.	once	TRBV6-2/TRBV6-3	TRBJ2-3	TGTGCCAGCAGTTCGGTAATGGGGACACCGACTAGCCCCACAGATACGCAGTATTTT	CASSSVMGTPTSPTDTQYF
.	few	TRBV7-3	TRBJ1-6	TGTGCCAGCAGCTCAATCGACAGCTCACCCCTCCACTTT	CASSSIDSSPLHF